What follows are 2 T cell receptor beta chains derived from one specimen sequenced in a study of blood T cell repertoires in COVID-19. Clones were read by immunoSEQ multiplex PCR, and TCRdb kept only the in-frame ones, dropping some. The sample shows over 200,000 clones, 85% of them seen only once. The sample comprised PBMCs or T cells enriched from blood (not recorded which). These receptors were obtained from a middle-aged man who had recovered from COVID-19.

This clone has a single count. J is TRBJ2-2 and V is TRBV27; D unclear. CDR1 and CDR2 from the germline V gene are MNHEY and SMNVEV (reference sequence). CDR3 size: 15 residues. V was clipped by 7 bases and J by 3 bases, with 15 bases between them. The CDR3 nucleotides are TGTGCCAGCACCCCCGCCTCGGGTCACACCGGGGAGCTGTTTTTT. This translates into CASTPASGHTGELFF.

The chain employs TRBV2 and TRBJ2-2, with 9 bases lining up with TRBD2. Germline loops: CDR1 SNHLY, CDR2 FYNNEI. There are 19 residues in the CDR3. Germline trimming cut 6 bases from V and 7 bases from J; bases unmatched to any gene: 21. This chain's CDR3 is CASRDTGTSFMPRVGELFF. As DNA, the CDR3 is TGTGCCAGCAGAGACACCGGGACTAGCTTTATGCCCCGGGTCGGGGAGCTGTTTTTT. The whole variable domain, remainder taken from reference TRBV2 and TRBJ2-2, is EPEVTQTPSHQVTQMGQEVILRCVPISNHLYFYWYRQILGQKVEFLVSFYNNEISEKSEIFDDQFSVERPDGSNFTLKIRSTKLEDSAMYFCASRDTGTSFMPRVGELFFGEGSRLTVL.